Shown below are 16 T cell receptor beta chains from a single sample sequenced in a study of chronic HIV infection and antiretroviral therapy. MiXCR, run by TCRdb on the 5' RACE reads, gives a single entry per CDR3 protein. There are approximately 47,000 distinct CDR3 sequences in the sample; about 20% occur only once, and more than 2.5% lies in the top ten. Sequencing was done on a sample of peripheral blood. These receptors all stem from an adult who had HIV and had not received antiretroviral therapy, or was an uninfected healthy control (not recorded which).

The chain has TRBV13 and TRBJ2-7; the D is unclear. The length of the CDR3 is 14 residues. V lost 6 bases, J lost 3 bases, and 15 bases lay in between. Germline V gene sequence: CDR1 PRHDT, CDR2 FYEKMQ (reference sequence). The CDR3 is CASSRNPALYEQYF. In DNA form, the CDR3 reads TGTGCCAGCAGTCGAAACCCAGCGCTCTACGAGCAGTACTTC. The variable domain in full, completed from reference TRBV13 and TRBJ2-7, reads AAGVIQSPRHLIKEKRETATLKCYPIPRHDTVYWYQQGPGQDPQFLISFYEKMQSDKGSIPDRFSAQQFSDYHSELNMSSLELGDSALYFCASSRNPALYEQYFGPGTRLTVT.

This clonotype has more than one count but fewer than ten. The chain has TRBV11-2 and TRBJ1-6; TRBD1 matches at 7 bases. In germline, CDR1 is SGHAT, CDR2 FQNNGV. CDR3 length equals 14 residues. V lost 6 bases to trimming and J lost 6 bases; unmatched junction nucleotides: 5. The DNA of the CDR3 is TGTGCCAGCAGTTCGGGACAGCCTAATTCACCCCTCCACTTT. It codes for CASSSGQPNSPLHF.

V and J are TRBV2 and TRBJ1-5, with D perhaps TRBD1 (6 bases). The CDR3 is 14 residues long. V lost 5 bases and J 6 bases, leaving 14 bases between the germline ends. Germline V gives CDR1 SNHLY, CDR2 FYNNEI. The chain's CDR3 is CASSRSDRSQPQHF. In DNA form, the CDR3 reads TGTGCCAGCAGTCGAAGCGACAGGAGTCAGCCCCAGCATTTT.

The chain carries TRBV20-1 and TRBJ1-5; D may be TRBD1 (6 bases). The V end was cut by 6 bases, the J end by 7 bases, with 22 bases between. The CDR3 contains 15 residues. Germline V gene sequence: CDR1 DFQATT, CDR2 SNEGSKA (reference sequence). CDR3 protein: CSAVPGARTHQPQHF. The CDR3 nucleotides are TGCAGTGCCGTACCGGGGGCGAGGACCCACCAGCCCCAGCATTTT.

V gene TRBV3-1 combines with J gene TRBJ2-1; 12 nucleotides align to TRBD1. The junction had 6 bases not matched to a gene; V was cut back by 4 bases and J by 5 bases. Germline lookup yields CDR1 LGHDT and CDR2 YNNKEL (reference sequence). CDR3 length: 16 residues. The DNA of the CDR3 is TGTGCCAGCAGCCCCCGGGACAGGGGGCGTAACAATGAGCAGTTCTTC. Its translation is CASSPRDRGRNNEQFF.

In its sample, this clonotype was seen a few times. The chain carries TRBV5-1 and TRBJ1-4; no definite D call. The CDR3 sequence is 14 residues long. The germline V gene has CDR1 SGHRS and CDR2 YFSETQ. Between the trimmed V and J ends, which lost 3 bases and 8 bases, there was a span of 14 bases. Here the CDR3 reads CASSSEAFGEKLFF. The CDR3, as DNA: TGCGCCAGCAGCTCTGAGGCCTTTGGAGAAAAACTGTTTTTT.

This clonotype was detected only a few times. This sequence joins TRBV20-1 and TRBJ2-1, with a possible D match to TRBD2 (6 bases). Per the germline V gene, CDR1 is DFQATT and CDR2 is SNEGSKA (reference sequence). The CDR3 runs 15 residues. The V end lost 0 bases, the J end lost 12 bases, and 21 bases lay between the germline ends. DNA of the CDR3: TGCAGTGCTAGAGATAGGGACTGGCCAATTTTTGGGCAGTTCTTC. Its protein product is CSARDRDWPIFGQFF.

The chain has TRBV4-1 and TRBJ1-2; 11 nucleotides match TRBD1. The CDR3 has 18 residues. V gave up 3 bases and J gave up 2 bases; unmatched junction bases: 11. CDR1 is MGHRA and CDR2 is YSYEKL in the germline V gene. CDR3 nucleotides: TGCGCCAGCAGCCAGGCTGGACAGGGGGCGCTTAGGAACTATGGCTACACCTTC. It is translated as CASSQAGQGALRNYGYTF.

The chain joins TRBV29-1 to TRBJ1-6, with unresolved D. The CDR3 loop spans 13 amino acids. V was pared by 7 bases and J by 8 bases, with 15 bases between. Germline CDR1 and CDR2: SQVTM and ANQGSEA. Here the CDR3 DNA reads TGCAGCGCCGCGGCGGACGGGGATTCACCCCTCCACTTT. Amino acid sequence: CSAAADGDSPLHF.

The chain combines TRBV7-8 with TRBJ2-2; 7 bases fit TRBD1. This CDR3 is built from 13 residues. J lost 5 bases, V lost 7 bases, and 4 bases had no gene match. Germline-derived CDR1 and CDR2 are SGHVS and FQNEAQ. CDR3 amino acids: CASTPRGTGELFF. The DNA for the CDR3 is TGTGCCAGCACCCCCAGGGGGACCGGGGAGCTGTTTTTT.

The rearrangement uses TRBV28 and TRBJ2-1; 7 bases agree with TRBD1. The CDR3 consists of 16 residues. The germline V gene encodes CDR1 MDHEN and CDR2 SYDVKM. Germline trimming cut 5 bases from V and 0 bases from J; bases unmatched to any gene: 7. Here the CDR3 DNA reads TGTGCCAGCAGTCCGATGGGACAGACCTCCTACAATGAGCAGTTCTTC. The encoded protein is CASSPMGQTSYNEQFF.

This clonotype was found a few times. V usage is TRBV28 and J usage is TRBJ1-1; D unclear. V shed 6 bases and J shed 4 bases, with 15 bases lying between them. The germline V gene encodes CDR1 MDHEN and CDR2 SYDVKM. This CDR3 has 14 amino acids. The CDR3 loop is CASSLPPLGTEAFF. CDR3 DNA sequence: TGTGCCAGCAGCCTACCCCCGCTAGGCACTGAAGCTTTCTTT.

This clonotype was counted a few times. The chain combines TRBV9 with TRBJ2-2, with D unclear. Germline values: CDR1 SGDLS, CDR2 YYNGEE. CDR3 length equals 15 residues. V was trimmed by 0 bases and J by 4 bases, leaving 10 bases between them. Here the CDR3 DNA reads TGTGCCAGCAGCGTAGGAGGCCCCCGCACCGGGGAGCTGTTTTTT. Translation: CASSVGGPRTGELFF.

The rearrangement joins TRBV29-1 to TRBJ2-7; 7 bases agree with TRBD1. V shed 3 bases and J 4 bases; nucleotides not matched to a gene: 6. The length of the CDR3 is 13 residues. The germline gives CDR1 SQVTM, CDR2 ANQGSEA. The CDR3 DNA is TGCAGCGTTGAGGGGGAACAGGGGTACGAGCAGTACTTC. Translation gives CSVEGEQGYEQYF.

The J gene is TRBJ2-7, the V gene TRBV29-1, with D possibly being TRBD2 (6 bases). Germline CDR1 reads SQVTM; CDR2 reads ANQGSEA. This CDR3 region has 10 residues. In DNA form, the CDR3 reads TGCAGTGGGACTTGCTACGAGCAGTACTTC. This encodes CSGTCYEQYF.

CDR3: CSAREGSGGTQYF. DNA of the CDR3: TGCAGTGCTAGAGAGGGATCAGGGGGTACGCAGTATTTT. This chain links TRBV20-1 with TRBJ2-3; 7 bases are a match to TRBD1. The CDR3 has 13 residues. V lost 0 bases and J lost 8; bases outside the gene matches: 5. Germline V gene data show CDR1 as DFQATT and CDR2 as SNEGSKA (reference sequence).